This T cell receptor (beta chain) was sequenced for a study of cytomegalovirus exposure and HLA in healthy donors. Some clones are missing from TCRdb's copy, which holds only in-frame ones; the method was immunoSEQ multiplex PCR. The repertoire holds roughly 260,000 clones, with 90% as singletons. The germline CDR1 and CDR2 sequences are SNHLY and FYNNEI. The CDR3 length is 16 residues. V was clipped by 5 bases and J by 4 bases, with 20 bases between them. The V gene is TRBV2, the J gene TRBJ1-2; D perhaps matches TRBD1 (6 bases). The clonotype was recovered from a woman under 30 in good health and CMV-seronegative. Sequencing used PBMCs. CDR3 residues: CASSLRDNPYLYGYTF. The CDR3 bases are TGTGCCAGCAGTCTCCGGGACAACCCTTACCTCTATGGCTACACCTTC.